A selection of T cell receptor beta chains follows, all from one sample in a study of chemoradiotherapy in HPV16-positive cancers. TCRdb's copy holds only in-frame clones and misses some; the assay was immunoSEQ multiplex PCR. Of more than 12,000 clones in the sample, around 88% were seen once. The starting material was blood, obtained from a patient who underwent chemoradiotherapy. Receptors originate from a human donor with HPV-associated anogenital cancer. Each CDR3 is given with its conserved first and last residue. Clone size is shown for a subset of rows, as once, few, many or a class of expanded clone.

.,TRBJ1-1,TRBV4-1,CASTLDRDNTEAFF
.,TRBJ2-1,TRBV5-1,CATRDRGYNEQFF
.,TRBJ2-3,TRBV5-1,CASSPRTGSDTQYF
.,TRBJ1-6,TRBV27,CASSSRNIRGNSPLHF
.,TRBJ1-2,TRBV9,CASSGPSSSRGGGYTF
once,TRBJ2-7,TRBV6-1,CASSEDGGYEQYF
.,TRBJ2-1,TRBV7-9,CASSPLRSGGGEQFF
.,TRBJ1-1,TRBV10-1,CASSETRVNTEAFF
.,TRBJ2-4,TRBV19,CASNSNRGGYAKNIQYF
few,TRBJ1-5,TRBV7-9,CASSLRAEQPQHF